One sample yielded the 13 T cell receptor beta chains listed below, sequenced in a study of control samples from healthy donors and cancer patients (dated by TCRdb to 2020 to 2022). Libraries were prepared through the immunoSEQ multiplex PCR assay. Sourced from immuneACCESS, this table was stored by TCRdb with only in-frame sequences that have V and J called. A share of the clones is absent; for the studies checked, an unresolved V gene accounts for under half, and the remainder has no known explanation. The sample profile shows 90,000 or so clones; approximately 90% of them were found once. Around 1.3% of the sample rests with the top ten. The sequenced sample was blood. These TCRs come from a woman between 45 and 60 years old in good health.

This chain links TRBV27 with TRBJ2-7, with no clear D. CDR3 length: 15 amino acids. Trimming shortened V by 5 bases and J by 0 bases, and 14 bases separated the two germline ends. The germline gives CDR1 MNHEY, CDR2 SMNVEV (reference sequence). CDR3 sequence reads: CASSGNPLSSYEQYF. The CDR3 coding sequence is TGTGCCAGCAGTGGGAACCCCCTGAGCTCCTACGAGCAGTACTTC.

This chain joins TRBV6-1 and TRBJ2-3; tentatively, D is TRBD1 or TRBD2 (7 bases each). The CDR3 loop spans 15 amino acids. Germline V gene sequence: CDR1 MNHNS, CDR2 SASEGT. V was clipped by 2 bases and J by 1 base, with 10 bases between them. The CDR3 loop is CASSEQGGGTDTQYF. Written as DNA, the CDR3 is TGTGCCAGCAGTGAACAGGGGGGGGGCACAGATACGCAGTATTTT.

V and J are TRBV4-3 and TRBJ1-2; D uncertain. Germline CDR1 is LGHNA and CDR2 is YSLEER. The CDR3 totals 15 residues. V was clipped by 0 bases and J by 1 base, with 9 bases between them. The CDR3 region has the DNA TGCGCCAGCAGCCAAGAAAAGGCCCTTAACTATGGCTACACCTTC. Protein sequence: CASSQEKALNYGYTF.

Here the CDR3 reads CASSLDGASNQPQHF. CDR3 sequence (DNA): TGTGCCAGCAGCTTAGATGGGGCTAGCAATCAGCCCCAGCATTTT. The rearrangement joins TRBV7-2 to TRBJ1-5; TRBD1 is a possible D gene (5 bases). This CDR3 has 15 amino acids. Germline CDR1 reads SGHTA; CDR2 reads FQGNSA. Trimming shortened V by 1 base and J by 0 bases, and 7 bases separated the two germline ends. The full variable domain, completed using reference TRBV7-2 and TRBJ1-5, is GAGVSQSPSNKVTEKGKDVELRCDPISGHTALYWYRQSLGQGLEFLIYFQGNSAPDKSGLPSDRFSAERTGGSVSTLTIQRTQQEDSAVYLCASSLDGASNQPQHFGDGTRLSIL.

The CDR3 DNA follows: TGTGCCAGCAGCCAACATCCGGGACAGGGGTACGAGCAGTACTTC. Its protein is CASSQHPGQGYEQYF. The chain joins TRBV3-1 (or the pseudogene TRBV3-2) to TRBJ2-7; 10 positions match TRBD1. This CDR3 has 15 amino acids. The V and J ends lost 2 bases and 4 bases, in that order; junction bases with no gene match: 5. From germline, CDR1 is LGHDT and CDR2 YNNKEL (reference sequence).

The chain carries TRBV18 and TRBJ1-6; TRBD1 matches at 11 bases. This CDR3 comprises 16 residues. The germline V gene encodes CDR1 KGHSH and CDR2 LQKENI. V lost 3 bases to trimming and J lost 6 bases; unmatched junction nucleotides: 4. The DNA of the CDR3 is TGTGCCAGCTCACCCTTCGGGACAGGGGGTAATTCACCCCTCCACTTT. It encodes CASSPFGTGGNSPLHF.

The gene calls are TRBV6-6 and TRBJ2-7; 13 bases match TRBD2. Germline V CDR1 and CDR2: MNHNY, SVGAGI (reference sequence). CDR3 size: 14 residues. Trimming cost V 6 bases and J 5 bases; bases outside gene matches: 4. The CDR3 loop reads CASRTSGGSDEQYF. The CDR3 nucleotides read TGTGCCAGCAGGACTAGCGGGGGGTCCGACGAGCAGTACTTC.

The table lists this clone with a count of one. The chain uses TRBV14 and TRBJ2-7, with 7 bases that match TRBD1. V lost 0 bases, J lost 2 bases, and 1 base stayed unmatched. The CDR3 consists of 14 residues. From germline, CDR1 is SGHDN and CDR2 FVKESK. The CDR3 here is CASSQETGPYEQYF. The CDR3 bases are TGTGCCAGCAGCCAAGAGACAGGGCCCTACGAGCAGTACTTC.

The chain has TRBV7-3 and TRBJ2-1; possible D gene TRBD2, 6 bases. The V and J ends lost 2 bases and 3 bases respectively, with 11 bases between them. Germline V lookup: CDR1 SGHTA, CDR2 FQGTGA. There are 15 residues in the CDR3. The CDR3 loop is CASSLLGGLYNEQFF. As DNA, the CDR3 is TGTGCCAGCAGCTTATTGGGGGGTCTCTACAATGAGCAGTTCTTC.

In DNA, the CDR3 is TGCGCCAGCAGCCAAGATTGGGCGGGGGCTGGAGAGACCCAGTACTTC. Translation gives CASSQDWAGAGETQYF. V gene TRBV4-3 combines with J gene TRBJ2-5; TRBD2 is a possible D gene (7 bases). The CDR3 extends over 16 amino acids. Trimming took off 0 bases at V and 4 bases at J, with 15 bases between the two ends. In germline, CDR1 is LGHNA, CDR2 YSLEER.

V usage is TRBV6-5 and J usage is TRBJ1-3; no clear D. The V end was cut by 11 bases, the J end by 0 bases, with 11 bases between. The CDR3 sequence is 13 residues long. Per germline, CDR1 MNHEY and CDR2 SVGAGI. CDR3 DNA: TGTGCCGTTCAGTCGAGCTCTGGAAACACCATATATTTT. It codes for CAVQSSSGNTIYF.

This clone was detected only once. The chain carries TRBV6-5 and TRBJ1-1; the D is unclear. CDR3 length: 15 amino acids. Germline V lookup: CDR1 MNHEY, CDR2 SVGAGI. Trimming took 0 bases from V and 1 from J, leaving 9 bases between them. The CDR3 sequence is CASSYSKRTNTEAFF. The DNA of the CDR3 is TGTGCCAGCAGTTACTCGAAACGGACGAACACTGAAGCTTTCTTT.

This clone is a singleton in its sample. V usage is TRBV6-2 or TRBV6-3 and J usage is TRBJ2-7, with TRBD1 matching over 8 bases. Per the germline V gene, CDR1 is MNHEY and CDR2 is SVGEGT. V dropped 5 bases and J dropped 5; count of bases not matched to a gene: 11. This CDR3 is built from 15 residues. CDR3 loop: CASSHTIQGANEQYF. The CDR3 region has the DNA TGTGCCAGCAGTCACACAATTCAGGGGGCCAACGAGCAGTACTTC.